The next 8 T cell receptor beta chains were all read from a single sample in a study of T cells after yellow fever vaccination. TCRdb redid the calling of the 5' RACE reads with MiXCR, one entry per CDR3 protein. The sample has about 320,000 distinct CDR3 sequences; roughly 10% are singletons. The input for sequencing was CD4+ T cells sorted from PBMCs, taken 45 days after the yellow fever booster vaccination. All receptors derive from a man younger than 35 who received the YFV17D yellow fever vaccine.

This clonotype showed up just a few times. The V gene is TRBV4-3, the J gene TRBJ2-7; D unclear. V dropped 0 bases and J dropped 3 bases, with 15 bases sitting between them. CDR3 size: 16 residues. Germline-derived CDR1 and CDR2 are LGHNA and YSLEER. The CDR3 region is CASSQEAMVQYYEQYF. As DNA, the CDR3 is TGCGCCAGCAGCCAAGAAGCTATGGTCCAGTACTACGAGCAGTACTTC.

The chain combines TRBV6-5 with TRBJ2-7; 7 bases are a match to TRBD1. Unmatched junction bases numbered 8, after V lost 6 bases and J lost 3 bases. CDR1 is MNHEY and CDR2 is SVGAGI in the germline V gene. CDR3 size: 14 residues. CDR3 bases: TGTGCCAGCAGCAGAGCAGGGGGTCTCTACGAGCAGTACTTC. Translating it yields CASSRAGGLYEQYF.

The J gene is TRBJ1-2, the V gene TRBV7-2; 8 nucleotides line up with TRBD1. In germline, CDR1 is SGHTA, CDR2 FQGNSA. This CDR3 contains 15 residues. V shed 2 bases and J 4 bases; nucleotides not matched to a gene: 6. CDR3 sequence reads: CASSLTTGEAYGYTF. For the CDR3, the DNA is TGTGCCAGCAGCTTAACGACAGGGGAGGCCTATGGCTACACCTTC.

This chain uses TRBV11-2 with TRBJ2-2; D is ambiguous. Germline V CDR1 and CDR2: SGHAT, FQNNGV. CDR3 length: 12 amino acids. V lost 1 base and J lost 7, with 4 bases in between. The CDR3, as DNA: TGTGCCAGCAGCTTAGTGATCGGGGAGCTGTTTTTT. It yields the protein CASSLVIGELFF.

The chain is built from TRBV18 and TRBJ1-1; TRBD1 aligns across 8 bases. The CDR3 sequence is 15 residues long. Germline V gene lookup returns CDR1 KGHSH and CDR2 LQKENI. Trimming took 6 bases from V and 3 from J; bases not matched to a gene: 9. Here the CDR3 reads CASSLLTGGDTEAFF. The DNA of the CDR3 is TGTGCCAGCTCCCTCTTAACAGGGGGGGACACTGAAGCTTTCTTT. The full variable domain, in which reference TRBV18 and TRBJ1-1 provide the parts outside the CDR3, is NAGVMQNPRHLVRRRGQEARLRCSPMKGHSHVYWYRQLPEEGLKFMVYLQKENIIDESGMPKERFSAEFPKEGPSILRIQQVVRGDSAAYFCASSLLTGGDTEAFFGQGTRLTVV.

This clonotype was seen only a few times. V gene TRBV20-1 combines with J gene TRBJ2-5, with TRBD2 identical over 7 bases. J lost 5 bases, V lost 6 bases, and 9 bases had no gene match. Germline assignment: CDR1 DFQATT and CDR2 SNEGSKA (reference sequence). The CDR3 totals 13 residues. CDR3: CSASHVGGETQYF. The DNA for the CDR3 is TGCAGTGCCAGCCACGTCGGGGGGGAGACCCAGTACTTC.

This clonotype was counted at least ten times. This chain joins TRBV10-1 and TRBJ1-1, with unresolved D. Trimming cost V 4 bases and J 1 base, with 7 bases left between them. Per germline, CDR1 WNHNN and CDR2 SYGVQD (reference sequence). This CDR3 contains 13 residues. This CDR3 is CASSAQTNTEAFF. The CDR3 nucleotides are TGCGCCAGCAGTGCACAGACGAACACTGAAGCTTTCTTT.

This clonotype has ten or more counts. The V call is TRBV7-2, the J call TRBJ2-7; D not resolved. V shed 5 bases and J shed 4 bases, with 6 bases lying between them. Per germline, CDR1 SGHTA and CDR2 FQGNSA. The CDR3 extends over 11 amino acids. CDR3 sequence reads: CASSGRYEQYF. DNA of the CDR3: TGTGCCAGCAGCGGGCGGTACGAGCAGTACTTC.